This entry lists 32 T cell receptor beta chains sequenced from one sample in a study of T cell responses to AZD1222 COVID-19 vaccine. Some clones are missing from TCRdb's copy, which holds only in-frame ones; the method was immunoSEQ multiplex PCR. Among 42,000 or so clones listed, around 90% were seen once. This sample comprised peripheral blood, obtained 28 days after the second dose of the MenACWY control vaccine. The receptors derive from an adult who received the MenACWY meningococcal vaccine as a control.

The DNA of the CDR3 is TGTGCCAGTAGTATGGCCTGGCAGCAGAACACTGAAGCTTTCTTT. It encodes CASSMAWQQNTEAFF. This chain links TRBV19 with TRBJ1-1; D call uncertain. Per germline, CDR1 LNHDA and CDR2 SQIVND (reference sequence). With 3 bases removed from V and 1 base from J, the gap between germline ends came to 12 bases. The CDR3 extends over 15 amino acids.

The genes are TRBV9 and TRBJ2-2; TRBD1 or TRBD2 may be the D gene (5 bases each). The CDR3 runs 16 residues. Trimming left V 0 bases short and J 6 bases short, with 15 bases between. Germline V CDR1 and CDR2: SGDLS, YYNGEE. CDR3 sequence reads: CASSVVQELGAGELFF. CDR3 sequence (DNA): TGTGCCAGCAGCGTAGTCCAAGAACTAGGGGCCGGGGAGCTGTTTTTT.

The rearrangement links TRBV18 to TRBJ2-3; D possibly uses TRBD1 or TRBD2 (5 bases each). Germline V lookup: CDR1 KGHSH, CDR2 LQKENI. Trimming shortened V by 3 bases and J by 7 bases, and 14 bases separated the two germline ends. The length of the CDR3 is 14 residues. This CDR3 is CASSPGRERNTQYF. The CDR3 DNA follows: TGTGCCAGCTCACCGGGCAGGGAGAGGAATACGCAGTATTTT.

The chain is built from TRBV6-5 and TRBJ1-1, with 9 bases that match TRBD1. With 7 bases clipped from V and 5 bases from J, the junction kept 8 bases outside the gene matches. Germline V gene lookup returns CDR1 MNHEY and CDR2 SVGAGI. This CDR3 spans 14 amino acids. As DNA, the CDR3 is TGTGCCAGCAAAATTACAGGGGGCGGGACTGAAGCTTTCTTT. Translation gives CASKITGGGTEAFF.

The count of this clone is one. V usage is TRBV28 and J usage is TRBJ2-7; D gene ambiguous. CDR1 and CDR2 from the germline V gene are MDHEN and SYDVKM. This CDR3 has 14 residues. Trimming stripped 3 bases from V and 4 bases from J, with 13 bases between. CDR3 loop: CASSLSGADYEQYF. DNA for the CDR3: TGTGCCAGCAGTTTGAGTGGAGCTGATTACGAGCAGTACTTC. The full variable domain, rest sourced from reference TRBV28 and TRBJ2-7, is DVKVTQSSRYLVKRTGEKVFLECVQDMDHENMFWYRQDPGLGLRLIYFSYDVKMKEKGDIPEGYSVSREKKERFSLILESASTNQTSMYLCASSLSGADYEQYFGPGTRLTVT.

The chain links TRBV6-5 to TRBJ1-2, with 8 bases lining up with TRBD1. V lost 6 bases and J lost 4; bases outside the gene matches: 7. The CDR3 has 14 residues. The V gene's germline CDR1 is MNHEY and CDR2 SVGAGI. In DNA, the CDR3 is TGTGCCAGCAGCCCCACAGGGGGTGGCTATGGCTACACCTTC. Its translation is CASSPTGGGYGYTF.

The chain couples TRBV7-6 to TRBJ2-3; D uncertain. The CDR3 totals 16 residues. CDR1 is SGHVS and CDR2 is FNYEAQ in the germline V gene. V lost 0 bases and J 5 bases, leaving 15 bases between the germline ends. The CDR3 region is CASSLAVALVGDTQYF. DNA for the CDR3: TGTGCCAGCAGCTTAGCGGTCGCTTTAGTAGGAGATACGCAGTATTTT. Full variable domain (outside the CDR3, taken from reference TRBV7-6 and TRBJ2-3): GAGVSQSPRYKVTKRGQDVALRCDPISGHVSLYWYRQALGQGPEFLTYFNYEAQQDKSGLPNDRFSAERPEGSISTLTIQRTEQRDSAMYRCASSLAVALVGDTQYFGPGTRLTVL.

The V and J genes are TRBV7-3 and TRBJ2-3; 7 positions agree with TRBD2. Trimming removed 2 bases from V and 3 bases from J; junction bases left unmatched: 5. The CDR3 loop spans 15 amino acids. Germline V gives CDR1 SGHTA, CDR2 FQGTGA. Written as DNA, the CDR3 is TGTGCCAGCAGCTTAGGCGGGAGTCAGACAGATACGCAGTATTTT. It translates to CASSLGGSQTDTQYF.

The chain carries TRBV19 and TRBJ2-2; 12 nucleotides match TRBD1. CDR1 is LNHDA, CDR2 SQIVND, per germline (reference sequence). CDR3 length equals 16 residues. The V gene end was trimmed by 5 bases and the J gene end by 5 bases; junction bases not matched to a gene: 6. CDR3 sequence reads: CASSPGTGGSTGELFF. CDR3 DNA: TGTGCCAGTAGTCCCGGGACAGGGGGCAGTACCGGGGAGCTGTTTTTT.

The chain is built from TRBV11-3 and TRBJ2-3; TRBD2 agrees at 8 bases. Trimming took 5 bases from V and 3 from J; bases not matched to a gene: 7. The CDR3 has 15 amino acids. Germline CDR1 is SGHNT and CDR2 is YENEEA. The DNA for the CDR3 is TGTGCCAGCAGCCTGCTGGGACTAGGGACAGATACGCAGTATTTT. Its translation is CASSLLGLGTDTQYF.

This chain links TRBV5-1 with TRBJ2-7; D not resolved. Germline loops: CDR1 SGHRS, CDR2 YFSETQ. The CDR3 totals 12 residues. Trimming removed 7 bases at V and 4 bases at J, with 12 bases between. The CDR3 is CASGSVGYEQYF. In nucleotides, the CDR3 is TGCGCCAGCGGCAGCGTGGGGTACGAGCAGTACTTC.

This clone was observed once. The J gene is TRBJ1-5, the V gene TRBV7-6; D is undetermined. V lost 2 bases and J lost 1, with 6 bases in between. Germline-derived CDR1 and CDR2 are SGHVS and FNYEAQ. The CDR3 sequence is 14 residues long. The CDR3 bases are TGTGCCAGCAGCTTATTAGACAGCAATCAGCCCCAGCATTTT. It translates to CASSLLDSNQPQHF.

This chain connects TRBV12-3 or TRBV12-4 to TRBJ2-5; no clear D gene. This CDR3 contains 12 residues. Trimming removed 3 bases at V and 1 base at J, with 3 bases between. The CDR3 protein is CASSFGQETQYF. CDR3 DNA: TGTGCCAGCAGTTTCGGCCAAGAGACCCAGTACTTC.

The V and J genes are TRBV5-1 and TRBJ2-5, with no clear D. The CDR3 runs to 14 residues. Germline CDR1 SGHRS, CDR2 YFSETQ. V was clipped by 0 bases and J by 1 base, with 7 bases between them. In DNA, the CDR3 is TGCGCCAGCAGCTTGGCCGCGACCCAAGAGACCCAGTACTTC. This gives the protein CASSLAATQETQYF.

V and J are TRBV28 and TRBJ1-4; D is undetermined. The length of the CDR3 is 12 residues. Trimming took off 6 bases at V and 13 bases at J, with 15 bases between the two ends. Germline CDR1 MDHEN, CDR2 SYDVKM. The CDR3 loop reads CASSPIATRLFF. CDR3 nucleotide sequence: TGTGCCAGCAGCCCTATAGCGACCCGACTGTTTTTT. The full variable domain, rest sourced from reference TRBV28 and TRBJ1-4, is DVKVTQSSRYLVKRTGEKVFLECVQDMDHENMFWYRQDPGLGLRLIYFSYDVKMKEKGDIPEGYSVSREKKERFSLILESASTNQTSMYLCASSPIATRLFFGSGTQLSVL.

The V call is TRBV3-1 (or the pseudogene TRBV3-2), the J call TRBJ2-1; 10 bases line up with TRBD2. With V trimmed by 3 bases and J by 1 base, 9 bases remained unmatched. Germline loops: CDR1 LGHDT, CDR2 YNNKEL (reference sequence). The CDR3 has 18 amino acids. CDR3: CASSQRLAGGGSYNEQFF. The CDR3 DNA is TGTGCCAGCAGCCAGAGACTAGCGGGTGGAGGTTCCTACAATGAGCAGTTCTTC.

DNA of the CDR3: TGTGCCACCAGCCGGACAGGCCCAGAGACCCAGTACTTC. It specifies CATSRTGPETQYF. V and J are TRBV24-1 and TRBJ2-5; 7 positions agree with TRBD1. The V and J ends lost 7 bases and 4 bases, in that order; junction bases with no gene match: 5. Germline CDR1 reads KGHDR; CDR2 reads SFDVKD. The CDR3 totals 13 residues.

V is TRBV6-1 and J is TRBJ1-1; no firm D call. The CDR3 is 12 amino acids. CDR1 MNHNS and CDR2 SASEGT come from the germline V gene. V lost 6 bases and J 4 bases, leaving 9 bases between the germline ends. CDR3 sequence (DNA): TGTGCCAGCAGCCAACAGTTCACTGAAGCTTTCTTT. Protein product: CASSQQFTEAFF.

The chain has TRBV29-1 and TRBJ2-7; 7 positions match TRBD2. The CDR3 has 13 residues. CDR1 and CDR2 from the germline V gene are SQVTM and ANQGSEA. The J segment lost 0 bases and the V segment lost 8 bases, leaving 7 bases of the junction unmatched. CDR3 sequence: CSSKRGPSYEQYF. The CDR3 DNA is TGCAGCTCTAAGCGGGGACCCTCCTACGAGCAGTACTTC.

The chain employs TRBV9 and TRBJ1-1; D is perhaps TRBD1 (5 bases). CDR3 size: 18 residues. The germline CDR1 and CDR2 sequences are SGDLS and YYNGEE. V was cut by 5 bases and J by 3 bases, with 26 bases left in between. As DNA, the CDR3 is TGTGCCAGCAGTCTTCTTATAGGGGCAGGCCGGGGAGACACTGAAGCTTTCTTT. Translation gives CASSLLIGAGRGDTEAFF. Variable domain in full (rest from reference TRBV9 and TRBJ1-1): DSGVTQTPKHLITATGQRVTLRCSPRSGDLSVYWYQQSLDQGLQFLIQYYNGEERAKGNILERFSAQQFPDLHSELNLSSLELGDSALYFCASSLLIGAGRGDTEAFFGQGTRLTVV.

The chain carries TRBV3-1 (or the pseudogene TRBV3-2) and TRBJ1-1; D is perhaps TRBD1 (5 bases). This CDR3 is 14 amino acids long. Germline CDR1 LGHDT, CDR2 YNNKEL (reference sequence). Trimming stripped 3 bases from V and 7 bases from J, with 15 bases between. As DNA, the CDR3 is TGTGCCAGCAGCCAGATCGCTCTAAGGGGTGAAGCTTTCTTT. As protein: CASSQIALRGEAFF.

CDR3 coding DNA: TGTGCCAGTAGTATAGTACGACGCATCTCTGGAAACACCATATATTTT. It yields the protein CASSIVRRISGNTIYF. The rearrangement joins TRBV19 to TRBJ1-3; D is unresolved. CDR1 and CDR2 (germline): LNHDA, SQIVND (reference sequence). This CDR3 is 16 amino acids long. V was clipped by 1 base and J by 0 bases, with 10 bases between them.

The chain recombines TRBV2 with TRBJ1-1; no firm D call. In germline, CDR1 is SNHLY, CDR2 FYNNEI. V was trimmed by 0 bases and J by 4 bases, leaving 18 bases between them. This CDR3 is built from 17 residues. CDR3 sequence: CASSEALFLAVGTEAFF. CDR3 DNA: TGTGCCAGCAGTGAAGCGCTTTTTCTGGCGGTGGGCACTGAAGCTTTCTTT.

This clone occurred a few times. The CDR3 DNA is TGTGCCAGCAGCTCCCTTGGGGTCCCAACCAACACTGAAGCTTTCTTT. Protein sequence: CASSSLGVPTNTEAFF. The rearrangement joins TRBV11-2 to TRBJ1-1; D unclear. V lost 4 bases to trimming and J lost 2 bases, with 17 bases between them. Germline CDR1 reads SGHAT; CDR2 reads FQNNGV. CDR3 size: 16 residues.

CDR3 protein: CASSLVGTGTYEQYF. For the CDR3, the DNA is TGTGCCAGCAGCTTGGTCGGGACAGGGACCTACGAGCAGTACTTC. The gene calls are TRBV5-6 and TRBJ2-7; 9 bases match TRBD1. The CDR3 has 15 residues. J was trimmed by 2 bases and V by 0 bases; bases with no gene match: 3. Germline V gives CDR1 SGHDT, CDR2 YYEEEE. Full variable domain (remainder filled in from reference TRBV5-6 and TRBJ2-7): DAGVTQSPTHLIKTRGQQVTLRCSPKSGHDTVSWYQQALGQGPQFIFQYYEEEERQRGNFPDRFSGHQFPNYSSELNVNALLLGDSALYLCASSLVGTGTYEQYFGPGTRLTVT.

The V gene is TRBV29-1, the J gene TRBJ1-1, with D perhaps matching TRBD1 (5 bases). The V end was cut by 4 bases, the J end by 4 bases, with 16 bases between. This CDR3 region has 14 residues. In germline, CDR1 is SQVTM, CDR2 ANQGSEA. This CDR3 is CSVVVRGSVTEAFF. For the CDR3, the DNA is TGCAGCGTTGTGGTTAGGGGTTCGGTCACTGAAGCTTTCTTT.

V and J are TRBV7-9 and TRBJ1-3, with D unresolved. V dropped 6 bases and J dropped 4 bases, with 7 bases sitting between them. The CDR3 length is 12 residues. Per the germline V gene, CDR1 is SEHNR and CDR2 is FQNEAQ (reference sequence). CDR3 loop: CASRQEGNTIYF. In nucleotides, the CDR3 is TGTGCCAGCAGGCAGGAGGGAAACACCATATATTTT.

V gene TRBV21-1 combines with J gene TRBJ1-2. TRBV21-1 is recorded as a pseudogene. The CDR3 has 14 amino acids. The CDR3 DNA is TGTGCCAGCAGCAAACTAGGCCGTAACTATGGCTACACCTTC. This translates into CASSKLGRNYGYTF.

This clone came up a few times. This rearrangement joins TRBV28 to TRBJ1-5, with D possibly matching TRBD1 (5 bases). The CDR3 spans 14 residues. Germline V gene sequence: CDR1 MDHEN, CDR2 SYDVKM. The V end lost 5 bases, the J end lost 3 bases, and 11 bases lay between the germline ends. The CDR3 region has the DNA TGTGCCAGCAGTGGTACAGGTTTCAATCAGCCCCAGCATTTT. Protein: CASSGTGFNQPQHF.

The V and J genes are TRBV9 and TRBJ2-2; unclear D gene. Germline V gene lookup returns CDR1 SGDLS and CDR2 YYNGEE. The CDR3 loop spans 15 amino acids. Trimming removed 1 base from V and 1 base from J, with 8 bases in between. CDR3 DNA: TGTGCCAGCAGCGTACTCAATGTGAACACCGGGGAGCTGTTTTTT. Its protein product is CASSVLNVNTGELFF.

The rearrangement uses TRBV6-6 and TRBJ2-5; tentatively, D is TRBD1 or TRBD2 (6 bases each). CDR1 is MNHNY, CDR2 SVGAGI, per germline (reference sequence). The germline V and J ends were trimmed by 2 bases and 2 bases, with 12 bases remaining between them. The CDR3 length is 15 residues. CDR3 coding DNA: TGTGCCAGCAGTTACGGCCAGGGGAGGCAAGAGACCCAGTACTTC. This translates into CASSYGQGRQETQYF.

The rearrangement uses TRBV7-2 and TRBJ2-3; D might be TRBD1 (5 bases). Between the trimmed V and J ends, which lost 1 base and 4 bases, there was a span of 9 bases. Germline CDR1 SGHTA, CDR2 FQGNSA. CDR3 length: 14 amino acids. The CDR3 DNA sequence: TGTGCCAGCAGCTTAGTTAGGGGTGCAGATACGCAGTATTTT. It specifies CASSLVRGADTQYF.